The source of this T cell receptor beta chain is a study of blood T cell repertoires in COVID-19. In the authors' methods: Nucleated cell number was recorded as an estimate derived from reference gene primer amplification. Repertoires were generated with immunoSEQ multiplex PCR, while TCRdb's copy carries only in-frame clones and drops some. The D gene and trimming were derived from the DNA, and the V and J assignments and clone size from that table. Among about 34,000 clones listed, almost 90% were seen once. Trimming took 0 bases from V and 0 from J; bases not matched to a gene: 5. Germline loops: CDR1 LNHNV, CDR2 YYDKDF (reference sequence). CDR3 size: 17 residues. Only one count was recorded for this clone.

The rearrangement joins TRBV15 to TRBJ2-3; 8 bases line up with TRBD2. The clonotype was recovered from a human donor with active COVID-19. The donor label of this sample is uncertain. The material sequenced was peripheral blood. Here the CDR3 DNA reads TGTGCCACCAGCAGAGACCCGGGGGGGCGGAGCACAGATACGCAGTATTTT. Protein sequence: CATSRDPGGRSTDTQYF.